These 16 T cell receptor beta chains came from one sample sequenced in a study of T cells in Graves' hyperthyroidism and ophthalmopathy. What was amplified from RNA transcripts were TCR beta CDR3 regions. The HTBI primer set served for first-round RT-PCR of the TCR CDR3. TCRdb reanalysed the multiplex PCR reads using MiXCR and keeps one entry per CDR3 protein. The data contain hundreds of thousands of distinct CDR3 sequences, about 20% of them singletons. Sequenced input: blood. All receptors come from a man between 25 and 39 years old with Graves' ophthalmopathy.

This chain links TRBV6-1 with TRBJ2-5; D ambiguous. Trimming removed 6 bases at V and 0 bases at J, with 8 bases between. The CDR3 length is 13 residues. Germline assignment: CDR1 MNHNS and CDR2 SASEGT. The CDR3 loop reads CASRGGNQETQYF. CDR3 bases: TGTGCCAGCAGGGGCGGTAACCAAGAGACCCAGTACTTC.

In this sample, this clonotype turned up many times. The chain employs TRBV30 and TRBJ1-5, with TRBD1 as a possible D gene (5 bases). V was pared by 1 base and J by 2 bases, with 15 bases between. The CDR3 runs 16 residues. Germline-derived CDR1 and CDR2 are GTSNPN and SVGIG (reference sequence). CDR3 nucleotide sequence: TGTGCCTGGAGTGCCGACTTTGTACAGGGCAATCAGCCCCAGCATTTT. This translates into CAWSADFVQGNQPQHF.

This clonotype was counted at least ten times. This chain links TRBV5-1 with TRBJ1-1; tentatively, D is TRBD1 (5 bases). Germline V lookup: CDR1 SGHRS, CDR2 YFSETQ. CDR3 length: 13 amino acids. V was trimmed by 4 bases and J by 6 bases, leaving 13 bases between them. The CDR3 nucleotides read TGCGCCAGCAGCCCGGGGACGCTCGCTGAAGCTTTCTTT. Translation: CASSPGTLAEAFF. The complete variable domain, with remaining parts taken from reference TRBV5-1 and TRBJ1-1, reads KAGVTQTPRYLIKTRGQQVTLSCSPISGHRSVSWYQQTPGQGLQFLFEYFSETQRNKGNFPGRFSGRQFSNSRSEMNVSTLELGDSALYLCASSPGTLAEAFFGQGTRLTVV.

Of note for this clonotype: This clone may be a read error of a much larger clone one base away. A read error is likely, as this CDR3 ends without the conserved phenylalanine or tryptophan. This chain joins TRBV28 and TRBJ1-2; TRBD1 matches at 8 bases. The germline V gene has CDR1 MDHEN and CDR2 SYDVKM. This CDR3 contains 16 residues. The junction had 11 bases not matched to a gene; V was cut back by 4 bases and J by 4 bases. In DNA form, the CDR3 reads TGTGCCAGCAGTTCGGGTGGGACAGGCGGATTCTATGGCTACACCCTC. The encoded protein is CASSSGGTGGFYGYTL.

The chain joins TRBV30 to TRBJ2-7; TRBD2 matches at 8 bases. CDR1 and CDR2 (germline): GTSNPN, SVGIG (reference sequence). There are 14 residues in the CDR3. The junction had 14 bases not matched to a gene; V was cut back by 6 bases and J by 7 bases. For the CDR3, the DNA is TGTGCCTGTAGCGTACCGGGAGGGCCTAGGGAGCAGTACTTC. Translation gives CACSVPGGPREQYF. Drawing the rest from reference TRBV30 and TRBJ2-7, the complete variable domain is SQTIHQWPATLVQPVGSPLSLECTVEGTSNPNLYWYRQAAGRGLQLLFYSVGIGQISSEVPQNLSASRPQDRQFILSSKKLLLSDSGFYLCACSVPGGPREQYFGPGTRLTVT.

The CDR3 reads CATSDLRGKNNEQFF. For the CDR3, the DNA is TGTGCCACCAGTGATTTGAGGGGGAAAAACAATGAGCAGTTCTTC. V usage is TRBV24-1 and J usage is TRBJ2-1, with TRBD1 as a possible D gene (6 bases). There are 15 residues in the CDR3. CDR1 is KGHDR, CDR2 SFDVKD, per germline. V lost 0 bases and J lost 5, with 10 bases in between.

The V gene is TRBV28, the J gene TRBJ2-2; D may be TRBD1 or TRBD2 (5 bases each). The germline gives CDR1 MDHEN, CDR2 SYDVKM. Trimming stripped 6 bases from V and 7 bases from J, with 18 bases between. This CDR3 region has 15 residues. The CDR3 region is CASSPGDLGGGELFF. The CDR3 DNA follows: TGTGCCAGCAGCCCCGGCGACCTTGGGGGCGGGGAGCTGTTTTTT.

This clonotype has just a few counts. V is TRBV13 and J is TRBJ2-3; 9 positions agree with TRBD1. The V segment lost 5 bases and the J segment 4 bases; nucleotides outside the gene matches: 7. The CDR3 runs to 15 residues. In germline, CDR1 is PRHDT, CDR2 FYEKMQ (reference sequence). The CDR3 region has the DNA TGTGCCAGCAGCACATGGGACAGGGAGGCAGATACGCAGTATTTT. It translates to CASSTWDREADTQYF.

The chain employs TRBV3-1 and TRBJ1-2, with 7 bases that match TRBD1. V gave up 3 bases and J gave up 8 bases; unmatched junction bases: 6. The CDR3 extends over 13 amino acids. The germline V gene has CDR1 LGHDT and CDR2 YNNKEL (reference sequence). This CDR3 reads CASSHTGERGYTF. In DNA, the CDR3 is TGTGCCAGCAGCCACACAGGGGAAAGAGGCTACACCTTC.

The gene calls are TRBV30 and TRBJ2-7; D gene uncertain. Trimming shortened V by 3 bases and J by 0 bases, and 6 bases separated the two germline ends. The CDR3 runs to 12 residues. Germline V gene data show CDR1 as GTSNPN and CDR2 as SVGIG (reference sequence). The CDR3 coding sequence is TGTGCCTGGAGGCCTAGCTCCTACGAGCAGTACTTC. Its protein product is CAWRPSSYEQYF. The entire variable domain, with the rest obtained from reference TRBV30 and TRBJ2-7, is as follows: SQTIHQWPATLVQPVGSPLSLECTVEGTSNPNLYWYRQAAGRGLQLLFYSVGIGQISSEVPQNLSASRPQDRQFILSSKKLLLSDSGFYLCAWRPSSYEQYFGPGTRLTVT.

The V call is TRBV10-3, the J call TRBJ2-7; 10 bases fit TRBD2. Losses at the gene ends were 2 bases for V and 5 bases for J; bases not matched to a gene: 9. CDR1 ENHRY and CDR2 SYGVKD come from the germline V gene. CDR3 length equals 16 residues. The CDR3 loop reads CAISERSGRAANEQYF. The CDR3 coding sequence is TGTGCCATCAGTGAGAGAAGCGGGAGGGCCGCTAACGAGCAGTACTTC.

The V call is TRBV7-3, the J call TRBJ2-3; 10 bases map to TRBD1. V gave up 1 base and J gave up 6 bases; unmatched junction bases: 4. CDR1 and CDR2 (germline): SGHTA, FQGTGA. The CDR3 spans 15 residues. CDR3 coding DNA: TGTGCCAGCAGCTTAAGGACAGGGGGAGGCGATACGCAGTATTTT. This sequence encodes CASSLRTGGGDTQYF.

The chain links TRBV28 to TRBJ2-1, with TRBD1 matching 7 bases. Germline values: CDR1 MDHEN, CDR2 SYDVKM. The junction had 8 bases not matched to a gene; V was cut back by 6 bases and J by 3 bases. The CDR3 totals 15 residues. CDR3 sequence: CASSQFRGIYNEQFF. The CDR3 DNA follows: TGTGCCAGCAGCCAATTCAGGGGGATCTACAATGAGCAGTTCTTC.

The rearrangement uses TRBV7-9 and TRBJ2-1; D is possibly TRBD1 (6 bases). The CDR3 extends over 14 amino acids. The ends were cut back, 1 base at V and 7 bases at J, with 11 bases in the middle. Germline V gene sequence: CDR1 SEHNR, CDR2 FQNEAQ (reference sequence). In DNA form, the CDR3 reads TGTGCCAGCAGCTTAGGGGGGCTGGGTAATGAGCAGTTCTTC. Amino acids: CASSLGGLGNEQFF.

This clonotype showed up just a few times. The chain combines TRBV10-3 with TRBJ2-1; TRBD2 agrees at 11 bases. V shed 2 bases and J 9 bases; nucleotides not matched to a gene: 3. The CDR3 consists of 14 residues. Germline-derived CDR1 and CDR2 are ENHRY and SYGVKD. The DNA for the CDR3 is TGTGCCATCAGTGAGACTAGCGGGAGCCGTGAGCAGTTCTTC. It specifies CAISETSGSREQFF.

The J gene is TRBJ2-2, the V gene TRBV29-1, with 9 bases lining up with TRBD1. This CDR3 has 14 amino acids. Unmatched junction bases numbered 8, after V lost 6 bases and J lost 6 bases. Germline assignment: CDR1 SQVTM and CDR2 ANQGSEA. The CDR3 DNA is TGCAGCGTATCCCACAGGGGGCCTTCCGGGGAGCTGTTTTTT. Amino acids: CSVSHRGPSGELFF.